What follows are 25 T cell receptor beta chains derived from one specimen sequenced in a study of blood T cells in healthy people across ages. Using a J-beta primer mix together with a sample-barcoded 5' primer, a second PCR was run for roughly 7 to 12 cycles. MiXCR, run by TCRdb on the 5' RACE reads, gives a single entry per CDR3 protein. The table records approximately 1,000,000 distinct CDR3 sequences, roughly two fifths of them present only once. Input material: blood. These receptors all stem from a man aged 18 to 30 in good health.

J is TRBJ1-1 and V is TRBV7-2; 7 nucleotides match TRBD1. This CDR3 comprises 16 residues. The germline gives CDR1 SGHTA, CDR2 FQGNSA. V was pared by 5 bases and J by 0 bases, with 9 bases of the junction left unmatched. Here the CDR3 DNA reads TGTGCCAGCAGCCAGGGGGGGCGGTATCTGAACACTGAAGCTTTCTTT. Its translation: CASSQGGRYLNTEAFF.

There are a few counts of this clonotype. The CDR3 DNA sequence: TGTGCCAGCAGGCCCGACAAACAAGTAAACATTCAGTACTTC. It encodes CASRPDKQVNIQYF. The chain links TRBV21-1 to TRBJ2-4. TRBV21-1 is listed as a pseudogene. The CDR3 sequence is 14 residues long.

This clonotype was observed a single time. The J gene is TRBJ2-1, the V gene TRBV12-3 or TRBV12-4; TRBD1 aligns across 7 bases. The CDR3 sequence is 14 residues long. Unmatched junction bases numbered 8, after V lost 6 bases and J lost 6 bases. As DNA, the CDR3 is TGTGCCAGCAGGGGCAGGGACAGTTCCAATGAGCAGTTCTTC. This encodes CASRGRDSSNEQFF.

This clonotype was seen a few times. The chain recombines TRBV5-1 with TRBJ2-1; TRBD2 agrees at 11 bases. V gave up 4 bases and J gave up 8 bases; unmatched junction bases: 8. The CDR3 runs 15 residues. From germline, CDR1 is SGHRS and CDR2 YFSETQ. CDR3 region: CASSILAGDFDEQFF. The CDR3 DNA sequence: TGCGCCAGCAGCATACTAGCGGGGGATTTTGATGAGCAGTTCTTC. The whole variable domain, filled in from reference TRBV5-1 and TRBJ2-1, reads KAGVTQTPRYLIKTRGQQVTLSCSPISGHRSVSWYQQTPGQGLQFLFEYFSETQRNKGNFPGRFSGRQFSNSRSEMNVSTLELGDSALYLCASSILAGDFDEQFFGPGTRLTVL.

This clonotype was counted between two and nine times. The rearrangement joins TRBV7-3 to TRBJ2-1; D may be TRBD1 or TRBD2 (6 bases each). The CDR3 is 16 amino acids. Trimming cost V 5 bases and J 2 bases, with 16 bases left between them. Germline-derived CDR1 and CDR2 are SGHTA and FQGTGA. The CDR3 sequence: CASSPYGGPPYNEQFF. CDR3 nucleotides: TGTGCCAGCAGCCCATATGGGGGGCCCCCCTACAATGAGCAGTTCTTC.

This clonotype was seen a few times. The chain combines TRBV12-3 or TRBV12-4 with TRBJ2-1, with TRBD2 matching over 10 bases. Germline trimming cut 6 bases from V and 5 bases from J; bases unmatched to any gene: 13. There are 17 residues in the CDR3. Here the CDR3 reads CASRTFNLAGDDNEQFF. CDR3 coding DNA: TGTGCCAGCAGGACCTTTAACCTAGCGGGGGACGACAATGAGCAGTTCTTC.

This chain connects TRBV5-1 to TRBJ1-4; weak D call: TRBD1 (5 bases). From germline, CDR1 is SGHRS and CDR2 YFSETQ. CDR3 length: 15 amino acids. Deletions cut 1 base from V and 11 bases from J, with 18 bases between. The CDR3 sequence: CASSLRQLGEKKLFF. As DNA, the CDR3 is TGCGCCAGCAGCTTGCGACAGCTGGGGGAAAAGAAACTGTTTTTT.

This sequence joins TRBV18 and TRBJ2-1, with TRBD1 as a possible D gene (6 bases). This CDR3 contains 13 residues. V lost 3 bases to trimming and J lost 10 bases, with 13 bases between them. Germline CDR1 and CDR2: KGHSH and LQKENI. The CDR3 sequence: CASSPILGTEQFF. The CDR3 bases are TGTGCCAGCTCACCTATTCTGGGGACAGAGCAGTTCTTC.

This clonotype was counted only a few times. The chain carries TRBV5-1 and TRBJ1-1, with D perhaps matching TRBD1 (6 bases). Germline loops: CDR1 SGHRS, CDR2 YFSETQ. The CDR3 runs to 14 residues. V shed 0 bases and J shed 5 bases, with 11 bases lying between them. CDR3 DNA: TGCGCCAGCAGCTTGGCCAAGGGGGAGACTGAAGCTTTCTTT. Its protein product is CASSLAKGETEAFF.

This clonotype was observed a few times. The CDR3 protein is CASSPGIRDGNQPQHF. The DNA of the CDR3 is TGTGCCAGCAGCCCTGGAATCCGGGACGGCAATCAGCCCCAGCATTTT. The chain recombines TRBV7-2 with TRBJ1-5; perhaps TRBD1 as D (5 bases). Germline CDR1 reads SGHTA; CDR2 reads FQGNSA. Deletions cut 5 bases from V and 2 bases from J, with 16 bases between. This CDR3 has 16 residues.

This clonotype was seen a few times. The rearrangement uses TRBV27 and TRBJ1-1, with D possibly TRBD1 on 5 matching bases. The CDR3 runs 14 residues. V was cut by 3 bases and J by 5 bases, with 13 bases left in between. In germline, CDR1 is MNHEY, CDR2 SMNVEV (reference sequence). The CDR3 reads CASSLAGYLTEAFF. The CDR3 region has the DNA TGTGCCAGCAGTTTGGCAGGGTATCTAACTGAAGCTTTCTTT.

This clonotype was observed a single time. Its ends do not fully match the called genes, so a read error is possible. The chain joins TRBV6-2 or TRBV6-3 to TRBJ2-4; D is unclear. Germline CDR1 is MNHEY and CDR2 is SVGEGT. The CDR3 is 14 residues long. Written as DNA, the CDR3 is TGTACCAGCAGTTACTCGACCCTAAAAAACATTCAGTACTTC. This codes for CTSSYSTLKNIQYF.

The rearrangement uses TRBV27 and TRBJ2-2; D possibly corresponds to TRBD2 (6 bases). The CDR3 totals 15 residues. Trimming cost V 5 bases and J 2 bases, with 12 bases left between them. The germline V gene encodes CDR1 MNHEY and CDR2 SMNVEV (reference sequence). CDR3 loop: CASSRRGANTGELFF. The CDR3 DNA follows: TGTGCCAGCAGTCGCCGCGGGGCTAACACCGGGGAGCTGTTTTTT.

The CDR3 loop reads CASSKDSPYNEQFF. CDR3 DNA sequence: TGTGCCAGCAGCAAGGACTCCCCCTACAATGAGCAGTTCTTC. This chain connects TRBV12-3 or TRBV12-4 to TRBJ2-1; possible D gene TRBD2, 5 bases. The CDR3 has 14 residues. The V end lost 6 bases, the J end lost 2 bases, and 11 bases lay between the germline ends.

There are a few counts of this clonotype. The chain combines TRBV10-3 with TRBJ1-1; 7 nucleotides match TRBD1. CDR1 and CDR2 (germline): ENHRY, SYGVKD. V gave up 6 bases and J gave up 2 bases; unmatched junction bases: 9. CDR3 size: 15 residues. The CDR3 loop is CAIRPATGINTEAFF. DNA for the CDR3: TGTGCCATCAGACCCGCGACAGGGATTAACACTGAAGCTTTCTTT.

This sequence joins TRBV29-1 and TRBJ1-1; weak D call: TRBD1 (6 bases). The germline V gene has CDR1 SQVTM and CDR2 ANQGSEA. The length of the CDR3 is 12 residues. The germline V and J ends were trimmed by 8 bases and 1 base, with 11 bases remaining between them. CDR3 amino acids: CSFGQPNTEAFF. For the CDR3, the DNA is TGCAGCTTCGGACAGCCGAACACTGAAGCTTTCTTT.

This clonotype occurred once. The chain has TRBV5-8 and TRBJ2-7; D not certain. CDR1 and CDR2 (germline): SGHTS, YDEGEE. V lost 4 bases and J 9 bases, leaving 20 bases between the germline ends. This CDR3 comprises 14 residues. CDR3 DNA sequence: TGTGCCAGCAGCAAACCGGCGATCAAGAATACGCAGTACTTC. This gives the protein CASSKPAIKNTQYF. The variable domain in full, with the rest retrieved from reference TRBV5-8 and TRBJ2-7, is EAGVTQSPTHLIKTRGQQATLRCSPISGHTSVYWYQQALGLGLQFLLWYDEGEERNRGNFPPRFSGRQFPNYSSELNVNALELEDSALYLCASSKPAIKNTQYFGPGTRLTVT.

The chain links TRBV4-1 to TRBJ2-1; 10 nucleotides agree with TRBD2. The J segment lost 2 bases and the V segment lost 2 bases, leaving 9 bases of the junction unmatched. Germline V CDR1 and CDR2: MGHRA, YSYEKL. The CDR3 covers 18 residues. The DNA of the CDR3 is TGCGCCAGCAGCCAAAGGCCTAGGACTAGCGGAACCTACAATGAGCAGTTCTTC. It is translated as CASSQRPRTSGTYNEQFF.

The chain combines TRBV4-2 with TRBJ2-3, with 12 nucleotides matching TRBD2. V gave up 1 base and J gave up 0 bases; unmatched junction bases: 5. CDR3 length: 18 amino acids. The germline V gene encodes CDR1 LGHNA and CDR2 YNFKEQ. Here the CDR3 DNA reads TGTGCCAGCAGCCAAGTGCTAGCGGGGGGGCTGAGCACAGATACGCAGTATTTT. This translates into CASSQVLAGGLSTDTQYF.

This clonotype was found a few times. The rearrangement joins TRBV20-1 to TRBJ1-5; 9 positions match TRBD1. Per the germline V gene, CDR1 is DFQATT and CDR2 is SNEGSKA (reference sequence). This CDR3 has 16 amino acids. V was clipped by 5 bases and J by 2 bases; unmatched bases: 10. CDR3 sequence (DNA): TGCAGTGCTCCAAGATCGGACAGGGGTGGCAATCAGCCCCAGCATTTT. Protein product: CSAPRSDRGGNQPQHF.

This chain joins TRBV7-2 and TRBJ1-4; D unresolved. Germline CDR1 is SGHTA and CDR2 is FQGNSA. This CDR3 contains 14 residues. The V and J ends lost 3 bases and 9 bases respectively, with 14 bases between them. The CDR3 coding sequence is TGTGCCAGCAGCTTTCACCGCAAAGGGAAAAAACTGTTTTTT. Translation gives CASSFHRKGKKLFF.

This clonotype was picked up a small number of times. The rearrangement uses TRBV7-2 and TRBJ1-6, with D hard to call. The V gene lost 1 base and the J gene lost 10 bases, with 14 bases spanning the gap. CDR3 size: 15 residues. CDR1 SGHTA and CDR2 FQGNSA come from the germline V gene. This CDR3 reads CASSLEGSPGSPLHF. The DNA for the CDR3 is TGTGCCAGCAGCTTAGAAGGCAGCCCTGGGTCACCCCTCCACTTT.

Remarks on this clonotype: Germline and junction disagree at one end, which may indicate a read error. The gene calls are TRBV6-5 and TRBJ1-2; no clear D gene. The CDR3 runs 14 residues. Germline CDR1 reads MNHEY; CDR2 reads SVGAGI. The CDR3 DNA follows: TGTGCCGGCAGTCACCGGGGTGGAGGAGTTGGCTACACCTTC. This encodes CAGSHRGGGVGYTF.

In the case of this clonotype: A read error may account for a junction end that differs from germline. The chain links TRBV7-9 to TRBJ1-2; 7 nucleotides agree with TRBD1. Germline CDR1 SEHNR, CDR2 FQNEAQ (reference sequence). This CDR3 is 13 amino acids long. CDR3 DNA sequence: TGTGCCAGCACCATGGGACAGTCCTATGGCCACACCTTC. Its translation is CASTMGQSYGHTF.

The chain couples TRBV20-1 to TRBJ2-1; TRBD1 might be the D (6 bases). Germline loops: CDR1 DFQATT, CDR2 SNEGSKA (reference sequence). Deletions cut 3 bases from V and 7 bases from J, with 13 bases between. CDR3 length equals 13 residues. The CDR3 reads CSASWGQLNEQFF. In DNA form, the CDR3 reads TGCAGTGCTAGCTGGGGGCAGTTGAATGAGCAGTTCTTC.